This TCR beta chain came from a study of blood T cell repertoires in COVID-19. Study background: COVID-19 samples from acute and convalescent phases originated in the United States, Italy and Spain. Nucleic acid was either cDNA or gDNA, and it came from T cells, B-cell-depleted T cells, or PBMCs.

Data came from immunoSEQ multiplex PCR; TCRdb stores just in-frame clones and leaves some out. The sample includes tens of thousands of clones, over 75% seen only once; the top ten take 4.5% to 5%. The sequence was obtained from a woman older than 75 with acute or convalescent COVID-19. The sequenced sample was peripheral blood.

The CDR3 nucleotides read TGTGCCAGCAGCCGTGGACAGGGTTACAAGGGGGAGCTGTTTTTT. This codes for CASSRGQGYKGELFF. This chain joins TRBV6-5 and TRBJ2-2; TRBD1 matches 8 bases. From germline, CDR1 is MNHEY and CDR2 SVGAGI. This CDR3 is built from 15 residues. Trimming cost V 6 bases and J 8 bases; bases outside gene matches: 11.